Listed below are T cell receptor beta chains from one sample, sequenced in a study of cytomegalovirus exposure and HLA in healthy donors. Libraries were prepared by immunoSEQ multiplex PCR; TCRdb keeps only in-frame clonotypes and omits some of them. The table lists under 70,000 clones. Sequencing was performed on PBMCs. These receptors were obtained from a man aged 45-60 years in good health and CMV-seropositive. CDR3s leave out the opening cysteine and the closing phenylalanine or tryptophan.

TRBJ2-7 | TRBV28 | ASSLAGGTPEQY
TRBJ1-5 | TRBV6-5 | ASSYGRNSNQPQH
NA | TRBV2 | ASGGTGSYEQY
TRBJ2-3 | TRBV7-6 | ASSLAQGGDTQY
TRBJ2-7 | TRBV9 | ASSTTGQTYEQY
TRBJ2-5 | TRBV5-1 | ASSLSRGGETQY
TRBJ1-1 | TRBV30 | AWSVRGRKAF
TRBJ1-2 | TRBV4-2 | ASTWDIANYGYT
TRBJ2-7 | TRBV29-1 | SAAGTGYEQY
TRBJ2-2 | TRBV18 | ASSPGGNTGELF
TRBJ2-2 | TRBV28 | ASRSPGTGKIGELF
TRBJ2-1 | TRBV11-1 | ASSLLAGSSYNEQF
TRBJ1-5 | TRBV28 | ASSYSSNQPQH